The next 8 T cell receptor beta chains were all read from a single sample in a study of CD8 T cells in ankylosing spondylitis. Broader study findings: Characteristic, it appeared, of ankylosing spondylitis blood was a TCR beta motif of eight highly homologous variants.

Their antigens remain unidentified. A single record per CDR3 protein comes from TCRdb applying MiXCR to the 5' RACE reads. Seen here are more than 500,000 distinct CDR3 sequences, 5.3% observed once, and the top ten hold roughly 3.2%. Specimen: blood, either unsorted or a sorted T cell fraction (not recorded which). All receptors derive from a male donor with ankylosing spondylitis.

This clonotype was observed a few times. This CDR3 is CASSYGLGYGANVLTF. The DNA of the CDR3 is TGTGCCAGCAGTTACGGGTTGGGGTATGGGGCCAACGTCCTGACTTTC. J is TRBJ2-6 and V is TRBV6-5; D uncertain. This CDR3 is 16 amino acids long. CDR1 is MNHEY and CDR2 is SVGAGI in the germline V gene. The V and J ends lost 2 bases and 3 bases respectively, with 11 bases between them.

There are many counts of this clonotype. The V call is TRBV6-5, the J call TRBJ2-5; the D gene is possibly TRBD2 (5 bases). The germline V and J ends were trimmed by 0 bases and 2 bases, with 7 bases remaining between them. Germline assignment: CDR1 MNHEY and CDR2 SVGAGI. This CDR3 contains 14 residues. CDR3 in amino acids: CASSYSGSQETQYF. CDR3 in DNA: TGTGCCAGCAGTTACTCGGGGAGTCAAGAGACCCAGTACTTC.

This clonotype was counted ten times or more. The chain recombines TRBV13 with TRBJ2-7; D not resolved. This CDR3 contains 15 residues. Trimming removed 5 bases from V and 3 bases from J, with 17 bases in between. Germline-derived CDR1 and CDR2 are PRHDT and FYEKMQ (reference sequence). The CDR3, as DNA: TGTGCCAGCAGCGGTCGACGGAGTTCGTTCTACGAGCAGTACTTC. The encoded protein is CASSGRRSSFYEQYF.

This clonotype was observed a handful of times. This chain uses TRBV20-1 with TRBJ2-7; possibly TRBD1 for D (7 bases). Germline CDR1 reads DFQATT; CDR2 reads SNEGSKA (reference sequence). The CDR3 contains 15 residues. V gave up 3 bases and J gave up 5 bases, with 20 bases separating them. The CDR3 loop reads CSASDKAGGKDEQYF. In DNA form, the CDR3 reads TGCAGTGCTAGTGATAAGGCAGGGGGGAAAGACGAGCAGTACTTC.

V gene TRBV11-2 combines with J gene TRBJ1-5; D unclear. Looked up from germline, CDR1 is SGHAT and CDR2 is FQNNGV. The CDR3 is made up of 15 amino acids. V lost 3 bases and J lost 1, with 10 bases in between. CDR3 amino acids: CASSFGERSNQPQHF. CDR3 DNA sequence: TGTGCCAGCAGCTTTGGAGAACGGAGCAATCAGCCCCAGCATTTT.

This clonotype was recorded many times. The V call is TRBV20-1, the J call TRBJ1-1; a weak D match, TRBD1 (6 bases). CDR3 size: 15 residues. The V end lost 0 bases, the J end lost 2 bases, and 13 bases lay between the germline ends. The V gene's germline CDR1 is DFQATT and CDR2 SNEGSKA (reference sequence). The CDR3 sequence: CSARDLTGANTEAFF. In DNA, the CDR3 is TGCAGTGCTAGAGACCTGACAGGCGCTAACACTGAAGCTTTCTTT.

The sample holds a few counts of this clonotype. This chain uses TRBV18 with TRBJ2-7, with D tentatively TRBD1 or TRBD2 (6 bases each). The CDR3 is 14 residues long. V shed 5 bases and J shed 2 bases, with 13 bases lying between them. The germline V gene encodes CDR1 KGHSH and CDR2 LQKENI. The CDR3 DNA sequence: TGTGCCAGCTCAGTCTGGGGGGCGGCCTACGAGCAGTACTTC. Amino acid sequence: CASSVWGAAYEQYF. The full variable domain, rest sourced from reference TRBV18 and TRBJ2-7, is NAGVMQNPRHLVRRRGQEARLRCSPMKGHSHVYWYRQLPEEGLKFMVYLQKENIIDESGMPKERFSAEFPKEGPSILRIQQVVRGDSAAYFCASSVWGAAYEQYFGPGTRLTVT.

The chain combines TRBV20-1 with TRBJ1-5; D remains ambiguous. The CDR3 runs 14 residues. CDR1 DFQATT and CDR2 SNEGSKA come from the germline V gene (reference sequence). Deletions cut 4 bases from V and 2 bases from J, with 12 bases between. This CDR3 reads CSATGLRGNQPQHF. CDR3 DNA sequence: TGCAGTGCTACCGGGCTACGGGGCAATCAGCCCCAGCATTTT.